The sequence of this T cell receptor beta chain was determined in a study of identical twins. General study findings and limits: Beta out-of-frame twin sharing showed a weaker excess. Fewer insertions characterized abundant cord blood beta clonotypes, whereas memory repertoires showed none.

Notes on this clonotype: The antigen remains undetermined.

With 0 bases clipped from V and 5 bases from J, the junction kept 6 bases outside the gene matches. Germline CDR1 reads DFQATT; CDR2 reads SNEGSKA (reference sequence). This CDR3 region has 15 residues. In TCRdb, the 5' RACE reads were re-called with MiXCR into one record per CDR3 protein. Of about 280,000 distinct CDR3 sequences listed, approximately 8.5% were seen once; the top ten hold about 2.1%. Another study also made use of these data, one on yellow fever vaccine responses in identical twins.

The genes are TRBV20-1 and TRBJ2-1, with TRBD2 identical over 8 bases. The origin of this receptor is a woman aged 18-30 years in good health. Sequencing was done on a sample of memory (CD45RO+) T cells sorted from blood. In DNA form, the CDR3 reads TGCAGTGCTAGAGATCCGGGAGGGCCCCACAATGAGCAGTTCTTC. Residues: CSARDPGGPHNEQFF.